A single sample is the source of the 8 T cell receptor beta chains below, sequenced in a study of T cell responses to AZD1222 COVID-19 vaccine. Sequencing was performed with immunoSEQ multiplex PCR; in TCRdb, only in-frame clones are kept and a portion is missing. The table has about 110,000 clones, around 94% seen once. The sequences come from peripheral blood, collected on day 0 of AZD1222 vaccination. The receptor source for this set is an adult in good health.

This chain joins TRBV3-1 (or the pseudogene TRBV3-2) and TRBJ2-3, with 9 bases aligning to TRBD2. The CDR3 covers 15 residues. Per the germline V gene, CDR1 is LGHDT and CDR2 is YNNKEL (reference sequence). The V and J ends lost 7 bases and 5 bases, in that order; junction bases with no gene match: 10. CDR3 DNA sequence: TGTGCCAGCACATCGCGGCGGGGGGGATTAGATACGCAGTATTTT. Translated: CASTSRRGGLDTQYF.

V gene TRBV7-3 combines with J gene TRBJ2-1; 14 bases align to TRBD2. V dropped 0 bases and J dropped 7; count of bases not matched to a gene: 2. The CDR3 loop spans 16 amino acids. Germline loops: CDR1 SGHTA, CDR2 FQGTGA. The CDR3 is CASSLTGTSGRNEQFF. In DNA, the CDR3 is TGTGCCAGCAGCTTAACTGGGACTAGCGGGAGAAATGAGCAGTTCTTC.

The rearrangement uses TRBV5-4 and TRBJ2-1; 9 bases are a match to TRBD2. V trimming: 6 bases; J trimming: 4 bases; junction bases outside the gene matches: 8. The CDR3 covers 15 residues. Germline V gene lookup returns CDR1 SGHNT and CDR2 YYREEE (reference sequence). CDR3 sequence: CASTLGGRVYNEQFF. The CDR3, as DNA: TGTGCCAGCACTCTAGGCGGGAGGGTATACAATGAGCAGTTCTTC.

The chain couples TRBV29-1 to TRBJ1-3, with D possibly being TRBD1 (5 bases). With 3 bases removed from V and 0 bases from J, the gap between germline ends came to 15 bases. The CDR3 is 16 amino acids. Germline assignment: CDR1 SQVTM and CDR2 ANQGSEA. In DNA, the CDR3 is TGCAGCGTTGATGGCGGGGACTACAGCTCTGGAAACACCATATATTTT. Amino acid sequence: CSVDGGDYSSGNTIYF.

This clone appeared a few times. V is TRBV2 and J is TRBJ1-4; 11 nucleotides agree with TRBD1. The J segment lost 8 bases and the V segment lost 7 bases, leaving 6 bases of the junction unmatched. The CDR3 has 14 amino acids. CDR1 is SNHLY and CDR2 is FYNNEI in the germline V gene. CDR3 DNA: TGTGCCAGCAAGACGGGGACAGGGGGGGAAAAACTGTTTTTT. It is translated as CASKTGTGGEKLFF. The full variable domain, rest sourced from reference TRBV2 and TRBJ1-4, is EPEVTQTPSHQVTQMGQEVILRCVPISNHLYFYWYRQILGQKVEFLVSFYNNEISEKSEIFDDQFSVERPDGSNFTLKIRSTKLEDSAMYFCASKTGTGGEKLFFGSGTQLSVL.

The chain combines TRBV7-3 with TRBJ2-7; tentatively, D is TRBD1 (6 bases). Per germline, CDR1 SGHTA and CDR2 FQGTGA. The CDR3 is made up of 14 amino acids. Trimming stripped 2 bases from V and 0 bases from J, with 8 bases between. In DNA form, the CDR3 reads TGTGCCAGCAGCTTATCGGACAGCTCCTACGAGCAGTACTTC. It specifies CASSLSDSSYEQYF.

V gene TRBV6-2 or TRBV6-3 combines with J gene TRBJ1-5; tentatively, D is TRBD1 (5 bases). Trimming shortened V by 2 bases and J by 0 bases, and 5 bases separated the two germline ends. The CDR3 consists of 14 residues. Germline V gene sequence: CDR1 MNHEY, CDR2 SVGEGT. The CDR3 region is CASSYTGSNQPQHF. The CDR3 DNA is TGTGCCAGCAGTTACACAGGTAGCAATCAGCCCCAGCATTTT.

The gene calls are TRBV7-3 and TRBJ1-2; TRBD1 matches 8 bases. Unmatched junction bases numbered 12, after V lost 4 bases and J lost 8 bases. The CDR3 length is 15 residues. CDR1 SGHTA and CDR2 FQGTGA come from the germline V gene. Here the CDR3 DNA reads TGTGCCAGCAGCTCCGGGGGGACAGGACTCTCGGGCTACACCTTC. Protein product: CASSSGGTGLSGYTF.